What follows are 8 T cell receptor beta chains derived from one specimen sequenced in a study of blood T cell repertoires in COVID-19. The repertoire was sequenced with immunoSEQ multiplex PCR; TCRdb's copy has only in-frame clones and lacks some. The table records 70,000 to 100,000 clones, roughly 82% of them present only once. The specimen sequenced was peripheral blood. Receptors originate from a man in his forties or fifties with active or convalescent COVID-19.

The chain recombines TRBV2 with TRBJ2-2, with 7 bases matching TRBD1. The V segment lost 7 bases and the J segment 2 bases; nucleotides outside the gene matches: 4. The CDR3 loop spans 14 amino acids. Germline V CDR1 and CDR2: SNHLY, FYNNEI. The CDR3 sequence: CASIQGPNTGELFF. The CDR3 nucleotides are TGTGCCAGCATACAGGGGCCCAACACCGGGGAGCTGTTTTTT.

The J gene is TRBJ1-1, the V gene TRBV28; a weak D match, TRBD1 (6 bases). Germline-derived CDR1 and CDR2 are MDHEN and SYDVKM. With 5 bases removed from V and 6 bases from J, the gap between germline ends came to 10 bases. This CDR3 spans 12 amino acids. For the CDR3, the DNA is TGTGCCAGCAGTGACCCAGGGGCTGAAGCTTTCTTT. This translates into CASSDPGAEAFF.

CDR3 in DNA: TGTGCCAGCACCATGACAGAGAGCAATCAGCCCCAGCATTTT. Amino acid sequence: CASTMTESNQPQHF. J is TRBJ1-5 and V is TRBV2; tentative D call: TRBD1 (5 bases). CDR3 length equals 14 residues. The germline V and J ends were trimmed by 7 bases and 1 base, with 11 bases remaining between them. Germline V lookup: CDR1 SNHLY, CDR2 FYNNEI.

V is TRBV6-5 and J is TRBJ2-5; tentative D call: TRBD1 (5 bases). Trimming shortened V by 7 bases and J by 5 bases, and 14 bases separated the two germline ends. Per germline, CDR1 MNHEY and CDR2 SVGAGI. CDR3 length: 13 residues. CDR3 protein: CASTGPIRETQYF. The CDR3 nucleotides are TGTGCCAGCACAGGGCCGATAAGGGAGACCCAGTACTTC.

The genes are TRBV6-6 and TRBJ2-7; TRBD1 might be the D (6 bases). This CDR3 has 14 residues. V was trimmed by 2 bases and J by 6 bases, leaving 14 bases between them. CDR1 and CDR2 from the germline V gene are MNHNY and SVGAGI (reference sequence). CDR3 amino acids: CASSYKTLGGEQYF. DNA of the CDR3: TGTGCCAGCAGTTACAAAACACTAGGGGGCGAGCAGTACTTC.

This sequence joins TRBV30 and TRBJ2-5; 8 nucleotides align to TRBD2. V was clipped by 5 bases and J by 5 bases; unmatched bases: 16. The germline V gene has CDR1 GTSNPN and CDR2 SVGIG (reference sequence). This CDR3 spans 16 amino acids. CDR3 bases: TGTGCCTGGCGGGGGGGCAGGGTGGAGGCATGGGAGACCCAGTACTTC. This encodes CAWRGGRVEAWETQYF.

The genes are TRBV2 and TRBJ2-2; D remains ambiguous. In germline, CDR1 is SNHLY, CDR2 FYNNEI. The CDR3 totals 12 residues. Trimming left V 5 bases short and J 3 bases short, with 4 bases between. CDR3 sequence: CASSPYTGELFF. The DNA for the CDR3 is TGTGCCAGCAGTCCGTACACCGGGGAGCTGTTTTTT.

V usage is TRBV29-1 and J usage is TRBJ2-3; 10 positions match TRBD1. J was trimmed by 5 bases and V by 1 base; bases with no gene match: 6. Germline lookup yields CDR1 SQVTM and CDR2 ANQGSEA. The CDR3 is 15 residues long. The CDR3 here is CSVEGGTGAIDTQYF. In DNA form, the CDR3 reads TGCAGCGTTGAAGGGGGGACAGGGGCCATAGATACGCAGTATTTT.